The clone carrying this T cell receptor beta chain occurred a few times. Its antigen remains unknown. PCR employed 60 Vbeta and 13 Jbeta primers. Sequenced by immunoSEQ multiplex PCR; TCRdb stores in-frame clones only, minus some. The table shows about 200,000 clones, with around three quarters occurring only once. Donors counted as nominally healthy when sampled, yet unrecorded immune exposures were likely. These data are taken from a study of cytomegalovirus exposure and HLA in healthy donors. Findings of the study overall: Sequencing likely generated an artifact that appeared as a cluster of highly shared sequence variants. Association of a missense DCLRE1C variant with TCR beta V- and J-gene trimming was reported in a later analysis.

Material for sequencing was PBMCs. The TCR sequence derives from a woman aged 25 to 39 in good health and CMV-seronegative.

The CDR3 DNA sequence: TGTGCCAGCAGCTCTCCTAGATTGAAAAGCAATGAGCAGTTCTTC. It is translated as CASSSPRLKSNEQFF. The V and J genes are TRBV6-5 and TRBJ2-1, with D uncertain. From germline, CDR1 is MNHEY and CDR2 SVGAGI. The CDR3 sequence is 15 residues long. V shed 6 bases and J shed 6 bases, with 18 bases lying between them.